The sequence of this TCR beta chain was determined in a study of T cell responses to AZD1222 COVID-19 vaccine. As regards this clone: As yet, its antigen is unknown.

Timing groups of about 4 and about 12 weeks for second doses were pooled. Study results and limitations: It was only after the peak T cell response that any repertoires were sampled. Females outnumbered males among donors, who were mostly white British; clonal diversity was possibly underestimated. Nearly half of spike-specific TCRs reportedly target variant regions that are unmutated in the B.1.351 and B.1.1.7 variants.

The V gene's germline CDR1 is SGHTA and CDR2 FQGTGA. V was clipped by 5 bases and J by 7 bases; unmatched bases: 7. There are 15 residues in the CDR3. Profiled with immunoSEQ multiplex PCR; TCRdb holds only in-frame clones, not every one. The table includes around 120,000 clones, about 85% detected once. The rearrangement joins TRBV7-3 to TRBJ2-1; 11 bases are a match to TRBD2. The receptor was derived from an adult who received the AZD1222 COVID-19 vaccine. The sequences come from peripheral blood, collected 28 days after the second AZD1222 dose. The CDR3, as DNA: TGTGCCAGCAGCCCACTAGCGGGAGTTAGTAATGAGCAGTTCTTC. Its protein is CASSPLAGVSNEQFF. The complete variable domain, with remaining parts taken from reference TRBV7-3 and TRBJ2-1, reads GAGVSQTPSNKVTEKGKYVELRCDPISGHTALYWYRQSLGQGPEFLIYFQGTGAADDSGLPNDRFFAVRPEGSVSTLKIQRTERGDSAVYLCASSPLAGVSNEQFFGPGTRLTVL.